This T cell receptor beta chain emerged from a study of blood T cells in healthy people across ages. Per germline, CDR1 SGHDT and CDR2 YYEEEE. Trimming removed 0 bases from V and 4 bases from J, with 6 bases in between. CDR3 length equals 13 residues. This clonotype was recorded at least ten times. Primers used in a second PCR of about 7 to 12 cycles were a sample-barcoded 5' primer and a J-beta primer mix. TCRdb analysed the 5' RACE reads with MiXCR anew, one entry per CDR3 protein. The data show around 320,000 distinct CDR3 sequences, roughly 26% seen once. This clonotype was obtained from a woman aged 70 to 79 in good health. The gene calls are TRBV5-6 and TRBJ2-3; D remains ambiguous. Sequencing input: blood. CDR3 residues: CASSLVWADTQYF. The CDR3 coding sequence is TGTGCCAGCAGCTTGGTATGGGCAGATACGCAGTATTTT.